Listed below are T cell receptor beta chains from one sample, sequenced in a study of blood T cell repertoires in COVID-19. Method: immunoSEQ multiplex PCR; TCRdb's copy keeps in-frame clones and lacks some. The sample records 60,000 to 65,000 clones, roughly 87% being singletons. The sequencing sample was made of peripheral blood. The receptor source for this set is a man aged 45-65 years with active COVID-19. Both conserved end residues are part of each CDR3. The D gene is left open where the match is weak. Clone size is given for some rows only: seen once, a few or many times, or a class if the clone is expanded.

NA	NA	TRBV25-1	TRBJ1-6	15	TGTGCCAGCACCTTGGAGGGCTCCTATAATTCACCCCTCCACTTT	CASTLEGSYNSPLHF
NA	NA	TRBV3-1/TRBV3-2	TRBJ1-1	17	TGTGCCAGCAGCCAAGACGGAGCGGTGGCCCGGGACACTGAAGCTTTCTTT	CASSQDGAVARDTEAFF
NA	TRBD2	TRBV7-6	TRBJ2-5	13	TGTGCCAGCAGCGGCCGGACTAGCGGAGACCAGTACTTC	CASSGRTSGDQYF
NA	NA	TRBV12-3/TRBV12-4	TRBJ1-2	13	TGTGCCAGCAGTTTACGGTCGAGGGATGGCTACACCTTC	CASSLRSRDGYTF
NA	NA	TRBV5-6	TRBJ1-1	12	TGTGCCAGCAGCTTGTCGACTCTTGAAGCTTTCTTT	CASSLSTLEAFF
NA	NA	TRBV20-1	TRBJ1-4	11	TGCAGTGCAAAGCTTCTGGGCCGGGGGTTTTTT	CSAKLLGRGFF
NA	TRBD1	TRBV7-9	TRBJ1-6	14	TGTGCCAGCAGCTTTGGGACAGGAGAATCACCCCTCCACTTT	CASSFGTGESPLHF
NA	NA	TRBV28	TRBJ1-6	12	TGTGCCAGCGGCTTGCGGGATTCACCCCTCCACTTT	CASGLRDSPLHF
few	TRBD1	TRBV6-6	TRBJ2-2	15	TGTGCCAGCAGTGTAGGGACAGGGGACACCGGGGAGCTGTTTTTT	CASSVGTGDTGELFF
NA	NA	TRBV4-1	TRBJ2-3	12	TGCGCCAGCAGCCAAGTAATTGATACGCAGTATTTT	CASSQVIDTQYF
NA	TRBD1	TRBV5-1	TRBJ1-2	15	TGCGCCAGCAGCTTGGCCCGACAGGGTGGGCTTGGCTACACCTTC	CASSLARQGGLGYTF
NA	NA	TRBV4-3	TRBJ1-2	14	TGCGCCAGCAGCCAAGATGCAGGGCACTACGGCTACACCTTC	CASSQDAGHYGYTF
NA	TRBD2	TRBV27	TRBJ2-7	17	TGTGCCAGCAGCGCTACCCTCGGACTAGCGGGACCCTACGAGCAGTACTTC	CASSATLGLAGPYEQYF
NA	TRBD1	TRBV6-6	TRBJ1-6	14	TGTGCCAGCAGACAGACAGGGGGTCATTCACCCCTCCACTTT	CASRQTGGHSPLHF
NA	NA	TRBV11-2	TRBJ1-6	15	TGTGCCAGCAGCTTAGGATGGTTTCAGGATTCACCCCTCCACTTT	CASSLGWFQDSPLHF
once	NA	TRBV7-9	TRBJ1-2	12	TGTGCCAGCAGCTCAATTCGGGAAGGGTACACCTTC	CASSSIREGYTF
NA	NA	TRBV30	TRBJ1-2	13	TGTGCCTGGACGGGAGTTCTAGGGAGCAGCTACACCTTC	CAWTGVLGSSYTF
NA	TRBD2	TRBV6-5	TRBJ2-1	13	TGTGCCAGCAGTTCCCGGGGGGACAATGAGCAGTTCTTC	CASSSRGDNEQFF
NA	TRBD1	TRBV9	TRBJ1-2	13	TGTGCCAGCTCGACAGGGGTTTCGAATGGCTACACCTTC	CASSTGVSNGYTF
NA	NA	TRBV3-1/TRBV3-2	TRBJ2-7	14	TGTGCCAGCAGCCAATTTCGGGGGTCCTACGAGCAGTACTTC	CASSQFRGSYEQYF
NA	TRBD2	TRBV5-1	TRBJ2-7	14	TGCGCCAGCAGCTCTGGGACTAGTACCCACGAGCAGTACTTC	CASSSGTSTHEQYF
NA	NA	TRBV9	TRBJ1-5	14	TGTGCCAGCAGCGTAGATGGGGCGGGACAGCCCCAGCATTTT	CASSVDGAGQPQHF
NA	TRBD1	TRBV5-4	TRBJ1-6	14	TGTGCCAGCAGCCCGGGACAGGGAAATTCACCCCTCCACTTT	CASSPGQGNSPLHF
NA	NA	TRBV15	TRBJ2-3	13	TGTGCCACCAGTCTCCGGGGTGGAGATACGCAGTATTTT	CATSLRGGDTQYF
once	NA	TRBV21-1	TRBJ2-4	15	TGTGCCACCACTCGGGACAGGCTAGGCAAAAACATTCAGTACTTC	CATTRDRLGKNIQYF
NA	NA	TRBV10-2	TRBJ1-2	17	TGCGCCAGCAGTGTGGAAACAGGCCCTCTGCTCGATCCTGGCTACACCTTC	CASSVETGPLLDPGYTF
few	NA	TRBV7-2	TRBJ1-1	16	TGTGCCAGCAGCCCACTCTTCCGGGGGGGATCCCCTGAAGCTTTCTTT	CASSPLFRGGSPEAFF
NA	TRBD1	TRBV6-4	TRBJ1-1	16	TGTGCCAGCAGTCCAGGGGGTTTTGTTTTCGGCACTGAAGCTTTCTTT	CASSPGGFVFGTEAFF
NA	NA	TRBV7-8	TRBJ1-5	13	TGTGCCAGCAGCTCTAGTAGCAATCAGCCCCAGCATTTT	CASSSSSNQPQHF
NA	NA	TRBV19	TRBJ1-4	14	TGTGCCAGTAGTAGGCCTGCAACTAATGAAAAACTGTTTTTT	CASSRPATNEKLFF
once	NA	TRBV3-1/TRBV3-2	TRBJ1-3	12	TGTGCCAGCAGCGGTGGGGCAAACACCATATATTTT	CASSGGANTIYF
NA	NA	TRBV12-5	TRBJ2-2	16	TGTGCTAGTGGTTTCAGCCTGTACCAGCGGACCGGGGAGCTGTTTTTT	CASGFSLYQRTGELFF
medium-sized	NA	TRBV13	TRBJ1-2	15	TGTGCCAGCAGCTTAGGCAGGCACACTAACTATGGCTACACCTTC	CASSLGRHTNYGYTF
NA	TRBD1	TRBV9	TRBJ1-6	19	TGTGCCAGCAGCGTAGCCCCGACTGGACAGGGATACTATAATTCACCCCTCCACTTT	CASSVAPTGQGYYNSPLHF
NA	TRBD1	TRBV2	TRBJ2-6	17	TGTGCCAGCAGGTGGACAGGGGACAACTCTGGGGCCAACGTCCTGACTTTC	CASRWTGDNSGANVLTF
NA	NA	TRBV7-7	TRBJ2-5	14	TGTGCTAGCAGCGCTTCCGGGTCCTCGAGTACCCAGTACTTC	CASSASGSSSTQYF
NA	NA	TRBV10-3	TRBJ1-4	15	TGTGCCATCAGTGAAAGTTCGGGGGTCGATGAAAAACTGTTTTTT	CAISESSGVDEKLFF
once	TRBD1	TRBV5-1	TRBJ1-1	15	TGCGCCAGCAGCCCCGGGACAGGGGGCTTGTTTGAAGCTTTCTTT	CASSPGTGGLFEAFF